A single sample is the source of the 4 T cell receptor beta chains below, sequenced in a study of blood T cell repertoires in COVID-19. Measured with immunoSEQ multiplex PCR; TCRdb has only the in-frame clones, and not every one. The top ten hold 15% to 20% of the sample, which has tens of thousands of clones, 84% seen once. The sequenced sample consisted of peripheral blood. Every receptor here comes from a man in his sixties with COVID-19, enrolled during active disease.

The chain employs TRBV12-5 and TRBJ2-3; D is ambiguous. Trimming shortened V by 0 bases and J by 6 bases, and 7 bases separated the two germline ends. Germline V CDR1 and CDR2: LGHNT, FRNRAP. The CDR3 is 13 amino acids. CDR3 in amino acids: CASGLVLRDTQYF. Here the CDR3 DNA reads TGTGCTAGTGGTTTGGTACTGAGGGATACGCAGTATTTT.

The rearrangement uses TRBV13 and TRBJ1-1; perhaps TRBD1 as D (5 bases). Germline CDR1 is PRHDT and CDR2 is FYEKMQ (reference sequence). V gave up 6 bases and J gave up 5 bases, with 13 bases separating them. CDR3 size: 13 residues. CDR3 in amino acids: CASRGEGSTEAFF. In DNA form, the CDR3 reads TGTGCCAGCAGAGGGGAGGGGAGTACTGAAGCTTTCTTT.

The chain links TRBV5-1 to TRBJ2-5, with a possible D match to TRBD2 (5 bases). The CDR3 consists of 15 residues. Germline CDR1 is SGHRS and CDR2 is YFSETQ. Trimming took off 6 bases at V and 5 bases at J, with 20 bases between the two ends. CDR3 coding DNA: TGCGCCAGCACCAGCCTCGGGGTAGCCGGGGAGACCCAGTACTTC. Its translation: CASTSLGVAGETQYF.

The V call is TRBV14, the J call TRBJ2-7; TRBD1 agrees at 7 bases. The germline gives CDR1 SGHDN, CDR2 FVKESK. CDR3 length equals 12 residues. Germline trimming cut 6 bases from V and 6 bases from J; bases unmatched to any gene: 5. CDR3 in DNA: TGTGCCAGCAGTAAACAGGGGTTCGAGCAGTACTTC. Protein product: CASSKQGFEQYF.